What follows are 19 T cell receptor beta chains derived from one specimen sequenced in a study of blood T cell repertoires in COVID-19. Sequencing was performed with immunoSEQ multiplex PCR; in TCRdb, only in-frame clones are kept and a portion is missing. The sample gives hundreds of thousands of clones, about four fifths of which show up once; 3% to 4% is in the top ten. The sequencing sample was made of PBMCs or T cells enriched from blood (not recorded which). Receptor source: an older woman who had recovered from COVID-19.

V gene TRBV7-6 combines with J gene TRBJ2-7; 8 nucleotides agree with TRBD1. Germline CDR1 and CDR2: SGHVS and FNYEAQ. The V and J ends lost 3 bases and 6 bases, in that order; junction bases with no gene match: 13. The CDR3 has 16 residues. This CDR3 reads CASSFDPPDRGGEQYF. CDR3 nucleotides: TGTGCCAGCAGCTTCGATCCCCCAGACAGGGGCGGCGAGCAGTACTTC.

The sample holds one count of this clone. The gene calls are TRBV24-1 and TRBJ2-5; no clear D gene. The length of the CDR3 is 13 residues. The germline CDR1 and CDR2 sequences are KGHDR and SFDVKD. The ends were cut back, 5 bases at V and 5 bases at J, with 11 bases in the middle. The CDR3 sequence is CATSGPGGETQYF. CDR3 sequence (DNA): TGTGCCACCAGTGGACCGGGTGGGGAGACCCAGTACTTC.

The count of this clone is one. The CDR3 loop reads CASSPPAWGDSDTQYF. The CDR3 DNA reads as TGTGCCAGCAGCCCCCCCGCCTGGGGGGACTCAGATACGCAGTATTTT. The chain is built from TRBV7-8 and TRBJ2-3, with D perhaps TRBD2 (6 bases). V lost 5 bases, J lost 4 bases, and 19 bases lay in between. Germline assignment: CDR1 SGHVS and CDR2 FQNEAQ. CDR3 length equals 16 residues.

The chain links TRBV18 to TRBJ2-1; D gene uncertain. V was clipped by 3 bases and J by 5 bases, with 11 bases between them. CDR3 length: 14 residues. Germline V gives CDR1 KGHSH, CDR2 LQKENI. CDR3 nucleotides: TGTGCCAGCTCACCCCCTGGTAGAGACAATGAGCAGTTCTTC. Its translation is CASSPPGRDNEQFF.

J is TRBJ2-7 and V is TRBV5-1; 7 nucleotides align to TRBD1. The CDR3 is 14 residues long. The germline CDR1 and CDR2 sequences are SGHRS and YFSETQ. The J segment lost 3 bases and the V segment lost 4 bases, leaving 7 bases of the junction unmatched. As DNA, the CDR3 is TGCGCCAGCAGCACCCCGGGACAGAACTACGAGCAGTACTTC. It specifies CASSTPGQNYEQYF.

The chain uses TRBV6-5 and TRBJ1-5; TRBD1 agrees at 9 bases. The V segment lost 5 bases and the J segment 4 bases; nucleotides outside the gene matches: 6. Germline V gives CDR1 MNHEY, CDR2 SVGAGI. The CDR3 sequence is 15 residues long. The CDR3 loop is CASSRQGTGNQPQHF. As DNA, the CDR3 is TGTGCCAGCAGTCGACAGGGGACAGGGAATCAGCCCCAGCATTTT.

A single count supports this clone. The rearrangement links TRBV4-3 to TRBJ2-1, with 11 bases lining up with TRBD2. V lost 1 base, J lost 6 bases, and 8 bases stayed unmatched. The germline V gene has CDR1 LGHNA and CDR2 YSLEER. CDR3 size: 17 residues. CDR3 loop: CASSQVSGGARGNEQFF. In nucleotides, the CDR3 is TGCGCCAGCAGCCAAGTTAGCGGGGGGGCCCGTGGCAATGAGCAGTTCTTC.

The rearrangement joins TRBV14 to TRBJ1-5; the D is unclear. CDR3 length: 18 residues. Trimming cost V 1 base and J 0 bases, with 16 bases left between them. Germline V CDR1 and CDR2: SGHDN, FVKESK. The CDR3 here is CASSQVETSLYSNQPQHF. The CDR3 DNA reads TGTGCCAGCAGCCAAGTTGAGACTTCTCTTTATAGCAATCAGCCCCAGCATTTT.

The V gene is TRBV5-1, the J gene TRBJ2-4, with 9 bases aligning to TRBD2. After removal of 4 bases from V and 2 bases from J, the junction contained 7 bases not matched to a gene. Germline CDR1 SGHRS, CDR2 YFSETQ. The CDR3 extends over 16 amino acids. The CDR3 coding sequence is TGCGCCAGCAGCAGACTAGCGGAGGGTTCCAAAAACATTCAGTACTTC. It specifies CASSRLAEGSKNIQYF.

This clone was seen just once. This chain joins TRBV7-9 and TRBJ1-1; D is ambiguous. V lost 6 bases and J 6 bases, leaving 8 bases between the germline ends. This CDR3 has 11 amino acids. CDR1 is SEHNR and CDR2 is FQNEAQ in the germline V gene (reference sequence). The chain's CDR3 is CASRSAAEAFF. Written as DNA, the CDR3 is TGTGCCAGCAGGTCGGCGGCTGAAGCTTTCTTT.

The J gene is TRBJ2-2, the V gene TRBV18; possibly TRBD2 for D (6 bases). Germline-derived CDR1 and CDR2 are KGHSH and LQKENI. The CDR3 is made up of 14 amino acids. The germline V and J ends were trimmed by 5 bases and 4 bases, with 11 bases remaining between them. The CDR3 nucleotides read TGTGCCAGCTCAACGGGACTCTTCACCGGGGAGCTGTTTTTT. This codes for CASSTGLFTGELFF.

The V call is TRBV6-1, the J call TRBJ2-7; 10 nucleotides agree with TRBD1. The germline V gene has CDR1 MNHNS and CDR2 SASEGT. The CDR3 extends over 15 amino acids. The V segment lost 3 bases and the J segment 2 bases; nucleotides outside the gene matches: 4. CDR3 amino acids: CASSDGTGDPYEQYF. CDR3 DNA sequence: TGTGCCAGCAGTGATGGGACAGGGGACCCCTACGAGCAGTACTTC.

The genes are TRBV3-1 (or the pseudogene TRBV3-2) and TRBJ2-7; the D gene is possibly TRBD1 (5 bases). This CDR3 is 16 amino acids long. Trimming took off 4 bases at V and 3 bases at J, with 19 bases between the two ends. Germline-derived CDR1 and CDR2 are LGHDT and YNNKEL (reference sequence). The CDR3 coding sequence is TGTGCCAGCAGCCGGGGATGGGGCGGTTCGGACTACGAGCAGTACTTC. Protein sequence: CASSRGWGGSDYEQYF.

The chain couples TRBV11-2 to TRBJ2-7, with 8 bases lining up with TRBD1. With V trimmed by 3 bases and J by 6 bases, 1 base remained unmatched. Germline-derived CDR1 and CDR2 are SGHAT and FQNNGV. The CDR3 covers 12 residues. CDR3: CASSFGTGEQYF. The CDR3 nucleotides are TGTGCCAGCAGCTTTGGGACAGGCGAGCAGTACTTC.

This chain links TRBV7-7 with TRBJ1-1, with unresolved D. The germline V gene encodes CDR1 SSHAT and CDR2 FNYEAQ (reference sequence). The CDR3 totals 13 residues. Trimming removed 5 bases at V and 2 bases at J, with 9 bases between. The CDR3 nucleotides read TGTGCCAGCAGCCTACAGATTAACACTGAAGCTTTCTTT. This sequence encodes CASSLQINTEAFF.

The chain employs TRBV5-8 and TRBJ2-7; 7 bases align to TRBD1. The J segment lost 2 bases and the V segment lost 3 bases, leaving 11 bases of the junction unmatched. CDR3 size: 16 residues. Germline-derived CDR1 and CDR2 are SGHTS and YDEGEE. The CDR3: CASSSRQGPGPYEQYF. CDR3 sequence (DNA): TGTGCCAGCAGCTCCCGACAGGGCCCAGGACCCTACGAGCAGTACTTC.

The chain recombines TRBV7-2 with TRBJ2-1; the D gene is possibly TRBD1 (7 bases). Germline V gene lookup returns CDR1 SGHTA and CDR2 FQGNSA. The ends were cut back, 6 bases at V and 8 bases at J, with 17 bases in the middle. The CDR3 consists of 14 residues. The CDR3 region is CASRIQGGLDEQFF. CDR3 sequence (DNA): TGTGCCAGCAGGATTCAGGGGGGCCTCGATGAGCAGTTCTTC.

The chain recombines TRBV18 with TRBJ1-2; perhaps TRBD1 as D (6 bases). The germline V gene has CDR1 KGHSH and CDR2 LQKENI. V was pared by 8 bases and J by 2 bases, with 15 bases between. The CDR3 sequence is 14 residues long. CDR3 in DNA: TGTGCCAGCACCCCCGGGGGGCGAAACTATGGCTACACCTTC. It is translated as CASTPGGRNYGYTF. Together with reference TRBV18 and TRBJ1-2, the CDR3 gives the full variable domain: NAGVMQNPRHLVRRRGQEARLRCSPMKGHSHVYWYRQLPEEGLKFMVYLQKENIIDESGMPKERFSAEFPKEGPSILRIQQVVRGDSAAYFCASTPGGRNYGYTFGSGTRLTVV.

V usage is TRBV24-1 and J usage is TRBJ2-1; 10 bases align to TRBD2. The CDR3 has 17 residues. Losses at the gene ends were 4 bases for V and 6 bases for J; bases not matched to a gene: 11. Per the germline V gene, CDR1 is KGHDR and CDR2 is SFDVKD. The CDR3 DNA sequence: TGTGCCACCAGTGAGCGAGCGGGAGGGCCAAAGAGCAATGAGCAGTTCTTC. It codes for CATSERAGGPKSNEQFF.